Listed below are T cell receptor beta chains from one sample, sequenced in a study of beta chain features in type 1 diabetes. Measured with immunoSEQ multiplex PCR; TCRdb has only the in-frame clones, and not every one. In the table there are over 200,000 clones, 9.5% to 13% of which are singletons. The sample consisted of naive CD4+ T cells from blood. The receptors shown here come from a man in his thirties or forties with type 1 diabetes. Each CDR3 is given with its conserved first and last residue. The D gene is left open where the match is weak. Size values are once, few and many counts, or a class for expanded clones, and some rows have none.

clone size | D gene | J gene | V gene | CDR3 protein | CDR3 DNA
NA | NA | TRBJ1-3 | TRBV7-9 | CASSLTGDSGNTIYF | TGTGCCAGCAGCTTAACAGGCGACTCTGGAAACACCATATATTTT
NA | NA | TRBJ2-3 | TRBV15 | CATSRVGADTQYF | TGTGCCACCAGCAGAGTGGGCGCAGATACGCAGTATTTT
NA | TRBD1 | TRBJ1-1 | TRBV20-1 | CSAIRDRKAFF | TGCAGTGCTATCCGGGACAGAAAAGCTTTCTTT
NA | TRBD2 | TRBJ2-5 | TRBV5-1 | CASSLSPSAGGFQETQYF | TGCGCCAGCAGCTTGTCCCCCTCAGCGGGGGGCTTCCAAGAGACCCAGTACTTC
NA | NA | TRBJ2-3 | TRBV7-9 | CASSLSEGSDTQYF | TGTGCCAGCAGCTTATCAGAGGGTTCAGATACGCAGTATTTT
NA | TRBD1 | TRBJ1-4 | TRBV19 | CASSKMGQGYEKLFF | TGTGCCAGTAGCAAGATGGGACAGGGCTATGAAAAACTGTTTTTT
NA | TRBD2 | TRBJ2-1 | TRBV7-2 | CASSFRLAGDNEQFF | TGTGCCAGCAGCTTTCGACTAGCGGGGGACAATGAGCAGTTCTTC
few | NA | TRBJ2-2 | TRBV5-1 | CASGGARAGELFF | TGCGCCAGCGGGGGCGCAAGGGCCGGGGAGCTGTTTTTT
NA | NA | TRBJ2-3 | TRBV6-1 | CASSSRAPGTDTQYF | TGTGCCAGCAGCTCCAGGGCTCCTGGGACAGATACGCAGTATTTT
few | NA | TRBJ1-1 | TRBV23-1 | CASSPGAFF | TGCGCCAGCAGTCCAGGAGCTTTCTTT
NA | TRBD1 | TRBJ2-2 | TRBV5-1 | CASSLEGGISTGELFF | TGCGCCAGCAGCTTGGAAGGGGGCATTAGCACCGGGGAGCTGTTTTTT
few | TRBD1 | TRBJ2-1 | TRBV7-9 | CASNTGQGMNEQFF | TGTGCCAGCAACACGGGACAGGGGATGAATGAGCAGTTCTTC
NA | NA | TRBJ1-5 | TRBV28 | CASRPVTDQPQHF | TGTGCCAGCAGACCGGTTACCGATCAGCCCCAGCATTTT
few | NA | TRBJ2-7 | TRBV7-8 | CASSFHDGVGQYF | TGTGCCAGCAGCTTCCACGACGGGGTTGGGCAGTACTTC
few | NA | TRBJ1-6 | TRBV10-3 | CAISDGRVWSPLHF | TGTGCCATCAGTGATGGGAGGGTTTGGTCACCCCTCCACTTT
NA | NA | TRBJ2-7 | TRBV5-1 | CASSLTTNEQYF | TGCGCCAGCAGCTTGACCACTAACGAGCAGTACTTC
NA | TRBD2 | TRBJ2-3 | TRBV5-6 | CASSVGTTHADTQYF | TGTGCCAGCAGCGTCGGGACTACCCACGCAGATACGCAGTATTTT
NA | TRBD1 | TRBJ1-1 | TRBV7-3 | CASRMDRVICTEAFF | TGTGCCAGCAGGATGGACAGGGTCATTTGCACTGAAGCTTTCTTT
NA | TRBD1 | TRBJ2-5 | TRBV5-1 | CASSIDRGRGETQYF | TGCGCCAGCAGCATAGACAGGGGGCGCGGAGAGACCCAGTACTTC
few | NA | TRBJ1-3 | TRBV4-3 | CASSQEGSPLSAIYF | TGCGCCAGCAGCCAAGAGGGGAGTCCTCTTTCCGCCATATATTTT
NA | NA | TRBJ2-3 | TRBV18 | CASSWFQGNTDTQYF | TGTGCCAGCTCATGGTTTCAGGGGAACACAGATACGCAGTATTTT
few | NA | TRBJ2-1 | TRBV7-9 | CASSSGSLQYYNEQFF | TGTGCCAGCAGCTCCGGGTCCTTACAATACTACAATGAGCAGTTCTTC
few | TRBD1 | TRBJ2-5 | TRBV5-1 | CASSQGQGEETQYF | TGCGCCAGCAGCCAGGGACAGGGCGAAGAGACCCAGTACTTC
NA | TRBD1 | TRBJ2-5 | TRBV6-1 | CASSRDREETQYF | TGTGCCAGCAGTCGGGACAGGGAAGAGACCCAGTACTTC
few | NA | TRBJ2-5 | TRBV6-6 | CASSPAGETQYF | TGTGCCAGCAGCCCCGCAGGGGAGACCCAGTACTTC
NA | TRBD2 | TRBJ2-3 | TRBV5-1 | CASSKLAGGNHSPDTQYF | TGCGCCAGCAGCAAACTAGCGGGGGGTAATCATTCCCCAGATACGCAGTATTTT
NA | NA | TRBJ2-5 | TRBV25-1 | CASSGTGPGQETQYF | TGTGCCAGCAGTGGAACAGGGCCGGGCCAAGAGACCCAGTACTTC
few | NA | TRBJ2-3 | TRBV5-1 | CASSSQSTDTQYF | TGCGCCAGCAGCTCCCAAAGCACAGATACGCAGTATTTT
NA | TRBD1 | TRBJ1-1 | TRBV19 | CASRDSSMNTEAFF | TGTGCCAGCCGGGACAGTTCCATGAACACTGAAGCTTTCTTT
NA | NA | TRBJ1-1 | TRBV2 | CASKSTPQGTEAFF | TGTGCCAGCAAATCGACACCCCAAGGAACTGAAGCTTTCTTT
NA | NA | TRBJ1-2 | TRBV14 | CASSQGATYGYTF | TGTGCCAGCAGCCAGGGGGCTACTTATGGCTACACCTTC
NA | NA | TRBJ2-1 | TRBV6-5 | CASRTTLLGEQFF | TGTGCCAGCAGGACGACTCTCCTCGGGGAGCAGTTCTTC
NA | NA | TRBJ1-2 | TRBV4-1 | CASSQDWAGNYGYTF | TGCGCCAGCAGCCAAGATTGGGCGGGTAACTATGGCTACACCTTC
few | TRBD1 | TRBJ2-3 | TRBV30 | CAWEPGQSASVAQYF | TGTGCCTGGGAACCGGGACAGTCGGCATCTGTGGCGCAGTATTTT
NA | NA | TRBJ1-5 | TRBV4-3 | CASSQEFDFLGNQPQHF | TGCGCCAGCAGCCAAGAGTTTGACTTCCTAGGCAATCAGCCCCAGCATTTT
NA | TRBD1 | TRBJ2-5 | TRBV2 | CASSEGQGTGETQYF | TGTGCCAGCAGTGAGGGACAGGGGACGGGCGAGACCCAGTACTTC
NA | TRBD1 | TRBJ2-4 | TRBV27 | CASSPGTGASTAKNIQYF | TGTGCCAGCAGTCCCGGGACAGGGGCCAGCACAGCCAAAAACATTCAGTACTTC
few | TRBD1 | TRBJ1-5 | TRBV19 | CASSIGQGSGQPQHF | TGTGCCAGTAGTATCGGACAGGGCTCGGGTCAGCCCCAGCATTTT
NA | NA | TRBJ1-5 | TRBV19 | CASLGGAGANQPQHF | TGTGCCAGTCTTGGAGGGGCTGGGGCTAATCAGCCCCAGCATTTT
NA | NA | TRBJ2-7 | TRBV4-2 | CASSQEQDRRAYEQYF | TGTGCCAGCAGCCAAGAACAAGACCGGCGGGCCTACGAGCAGTACTTC
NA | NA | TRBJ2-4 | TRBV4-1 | CASSRSFVPGVAKNIQYF | TGCGCCAGCAGCCGCTCGTTTGTCCCGGGAGTAGCCAAAAACATTCAGTACTTC
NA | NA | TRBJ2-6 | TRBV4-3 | CASSQDWGGSGANVLTF | TGCGCCAGCAGCCAAGATTGGGGCGGCTCTGGGGCCAACGTCCTGACTTTC